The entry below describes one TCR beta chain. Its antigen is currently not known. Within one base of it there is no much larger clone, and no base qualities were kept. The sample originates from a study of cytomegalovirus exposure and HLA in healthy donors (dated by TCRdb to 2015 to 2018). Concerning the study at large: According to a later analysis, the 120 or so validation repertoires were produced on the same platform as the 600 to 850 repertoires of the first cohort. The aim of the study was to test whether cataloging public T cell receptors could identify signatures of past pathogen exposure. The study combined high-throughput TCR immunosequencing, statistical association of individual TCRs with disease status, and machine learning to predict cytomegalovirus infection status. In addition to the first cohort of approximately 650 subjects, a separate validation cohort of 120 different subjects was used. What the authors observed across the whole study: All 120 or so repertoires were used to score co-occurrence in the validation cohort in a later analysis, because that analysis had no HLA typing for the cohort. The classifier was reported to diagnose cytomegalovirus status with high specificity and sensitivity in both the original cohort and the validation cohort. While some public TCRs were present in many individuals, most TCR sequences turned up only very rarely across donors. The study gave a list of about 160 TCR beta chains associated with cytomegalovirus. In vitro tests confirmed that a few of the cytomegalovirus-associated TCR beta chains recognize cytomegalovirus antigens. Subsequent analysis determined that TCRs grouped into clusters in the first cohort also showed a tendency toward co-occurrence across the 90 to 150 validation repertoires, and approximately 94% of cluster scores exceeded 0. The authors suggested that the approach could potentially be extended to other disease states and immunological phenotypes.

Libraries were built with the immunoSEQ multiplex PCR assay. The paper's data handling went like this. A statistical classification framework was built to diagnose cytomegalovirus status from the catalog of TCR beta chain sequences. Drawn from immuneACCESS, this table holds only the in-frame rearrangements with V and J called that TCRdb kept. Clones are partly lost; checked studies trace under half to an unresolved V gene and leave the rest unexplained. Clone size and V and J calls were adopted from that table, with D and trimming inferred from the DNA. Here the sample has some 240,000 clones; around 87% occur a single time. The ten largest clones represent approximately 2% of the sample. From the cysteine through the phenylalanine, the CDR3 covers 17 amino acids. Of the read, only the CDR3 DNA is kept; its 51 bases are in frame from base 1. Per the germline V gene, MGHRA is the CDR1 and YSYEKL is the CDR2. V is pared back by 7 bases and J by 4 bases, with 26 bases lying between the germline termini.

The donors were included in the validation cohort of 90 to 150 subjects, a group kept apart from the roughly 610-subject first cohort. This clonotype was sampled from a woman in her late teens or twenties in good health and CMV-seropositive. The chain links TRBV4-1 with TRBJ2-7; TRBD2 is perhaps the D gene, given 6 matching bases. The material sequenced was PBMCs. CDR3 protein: CASTLGVTGSGGYEQYF. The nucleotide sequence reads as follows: TGCGCCAGCACCCTTGGGGTAACCGGGAGCGGAGGGTACGAGCAGTACTTC.